This TCR beta chain appears in the sequencing data of a study of T cells in Graves' hyperthyroidism and ophthalmopathy. Study-wide context: Prior to any treatment, at the point of initial diagnosis, peripheral blood was collected.

From germline, CDR1 is SNHLY and CDR2 FYNNEI. The CDR3 totals 13 residues. Study-wide results and caveats: Blood samples included most of the expanded thyroid clonotypes exceeding 0.001.

Notes on this clonotype: Its cognate antigen is unknown. A much larger clone differs by one base, so this may be a read error.

Amplification yielded TCR beta CDR3 regions, with RNA transcripts as the source. HTBI primers were used for first-round RT-PCR of the TCR CDR3. TCRdb fed the multiplex PCR reads into MiXCR, producing one record per CDR3 protein. The table shows 250,000 to 300,000 distinct CDR3 sequences, with roughly 19% occurring only once. Diagnoses were established using clinical symptoms, serum thyroxine and TRAb, thyroid ultrasound and orbital computed tomography. The source of the PBMCs was approximately 9.5 ml of fresh peripheral blood. Material: blood. This TCR was sampled from a man between 50 and 59 years old with Graves' ophthalmopathy. V and J are TRBV2 and TRBJ2-3; D unclear. CDR3 nucleotides: TGTGCCGGCAGAATCCTCCACACAGATACGCAGTATTTT. It encodes CAGRILHTDTQYF.